The next 24 T cell receptor beta chains were all read from a single sample in a study of blood T cell repertoires in COVID-19. The table came from immunoSEQ multiplex PCR; TCRdb's copy has only in-frame clones and leaves some out. The table lists 160,000 or so clones, roughly 77% of them singletons, with 6% to 7.5% in the top ten. Sequencing input: peripheral blood. The receptors were sampled from a man between 65 and 85 years old with active or convalescent COVID-19.

The V call is TRBV30, the J call TRBJ2-5; no definite D call. Per germline, CDR1 GTSNPN and CDR2 SVGIG (reference sequence). The germline V and J ends were trimmed by 0 bases and 5 bases, with 10 bases remaining between them. The CDR3 loop spans 13 amino acids. CDR3 DNA sequence: TGTGCCTGGAGTGTACGCAGTTTCGAGACCCAGTACTTC. Protein sequence: CAWSVRSFETQYF.

The gene calls are TRBV28 and TRBJ2-7, with D possibly matching TRBD2 (6 bases). V gave up 5 bases and J gave up 1 base, with 18 bases separating them. The V gene's germline CDR1 is MDHEN and CDR2 SYDVKM. The CDR3 length is 16 residues. The CDR3 spells CASSAPAGRASYEQYF. In nucleotides, the CDR3 is TGTGCCAGCAGTGCTCCGGCGGGACGGGCTTCCTACGAGCAGTACTTC.

V gene TRBV7-9 combines with J gene TRBJ2-7, with 7 positions matching TRBD1. The CDR3 contains 13 residues. V lost 5 bases to trimming and J lost 3 bases; unmatched junction nucleotides: 4. CDR1 is SEHNR, CDR2 FQNEAQ, per germline (reference sequence). CDR3 residues: CASSRQGGYEQYF. CDR3 in DNA: TGTGCCAGCAGCCGACAGGGTGGCTACGAGCAGTACTTC.

The gene calls are TRBV7-9 and TRBJ1-5, with 9 positions matching TRBD1. Germline-derived CDR1 and CDR2 are SEHNR and FQNEAQ (reference sequence). The trim removed 4 bases at V and 1 base at J, leaving 5 bases unmatched. The CDR3 is made up of 16 amino acids. The CDR3: CASSSGQGASNQPQHF. The CDR3 DNA sequence: TGTGCCAGCAGCTCGGGACAGGGCGCGAGCAATCAGCCCCAGCATTTT.

About this clone: Other nucleotide sequences in the sample specify the same CDR3. This chain uses TRBV19 with TRBJ1-5; the D gene is possibly TRBD1 (6 bases). Germline CDR1 LNHDA, CDR2 SQIVND (reference sequence). The V and J ends lost 4 bases and 5 bases respectively, with 9 bases between them. CDR3 length equals 13 residues. CDR3 bases: TGTGCCAGTAGTAGGACAGCAGATCAGCCCCAGCATTTT. Its protein is CASSRTADQPQHF.

This clone appeared a single time. The CDR3 nucleotides read TGTGCCTGGAGTGTATTTATGGAAGCTTTCTTT. The encoded protein is CAWSVFMEAFF. V usage is TRBV30 and J usage is TRBJ1-1; no reliable D call. CDR1 GTSNPN and CDR2 SVGIG come from the germline V gene (reference sequence). Trimming removed 0 bases at V and 8 bases at J, with 7 bases between. This CDR3 has 11 amino acids.

The chain couples TRBV2 to TRBJ2-6; 12 bases map to TRBD1. The CDR3 covers 18 residues. Germline V gene sequence: CDR1 SNHLY, CDR2 FYNNEI. The trim removed 3 bases at V and 4 bases at J, leaving 7 bases unmatched. CDR3 sequence: CASSEMGQGAGGANVLTF. CDR3 nucleotide sequence: TGTGCCAGCAGTGAGATGGGACAGGGGGCGGGAGGGGCCAACGTCCTGACTTTC.

This chain joins TRBV7-2 and TRBJ2-7, with D maybe TRBD1 (7 bases). CDR3 length: 15 amino acids. CDR1 and CDR2 (germline): SGHTA, FQGNSA. Trimming shortened V by 0 bases and J by 2 bases, and 11 bases separated the two germline ends. In DNA form, the CDR3 reads TGTGCCAGCAGCTTAGCGCAGGGGGGACCCTACGAGCAGTACTTC. The encoded protein is CASSLAQGGPYEQYF.

The chain has TRBV12-3 or TRBV12-4 and TRBJ2-5, with D uncertain. The CDR3 contains 12 residues. Trimming pared 4 bases from V and 5 bases from J, leaving 8 bases between. The CDR3 nucleotides are TGTGCCAGCAGTTCCCCGGTGGAGACCCAGTACTTC. It encodes CASSSPVETQYF.

The J gene is TRBJ2-5, the V gene TRBV7-6; 14 bases fit TRBD2. The germline gives CDR1 SGHVS, CDR2 FNYEAQ. This CDR3 has 17 residues. V shed 4 bases, J shed 3 bases, and the junction held 7 bases outside the gene matches. Here the CDR3 reads CASSSLMGLAGEETQYF. The CDR3 bases are TGTGCCAGCAGCTCTCTAATGGGACTAGCGGGAGAAGAGACCCAGTACTTC.

This clone was detected once. The chain links TRBV27 to TRBJ2-2; D gene ambiguous. The CDR3 length is 15 residues. CDR1 and CDR2 from the germline V gene are MNHEY and SMNVEV (reference sequence). The V end was cut by 4 bases, the J end by 4 bases, with 13 bases between. Written as DNA, the CDR3 is TGTGCCAGCAGTTCCATCAGTGATCTCACCGGGGAGCTGTTTTTT. It codes for CASSSISDLTGELFF.

This clone was detected ten times or more. The chain couples TRBV4-1 to TRBJ2-1; D remains ambiguous. The CDR3 runs 15 residues. V lost 2 bases to trimming and J lost 9 bases, with 17 bases between them. The germline CDR1 and CDR2 sequences are MGHRA and YSYEKL. CDR3 residues: CASSQIPGMTPEQFF. In DNA form, the CDR3 reads TGCGCCAGCAGCCAAATCCCAGGAATGACCCCTGAGCAGTTCTTC.

This chain links TRBV6-5 with TRBJ1-1; 8 positions match TRBD1. Per the germline V gene, CDR1 is MNHEY and CDR2 is SVGAGI. The CDR3 has 14 amino acids. V shed 7 bases and J 4 bases; nucleotides not matched to a gene: 8. CDR3 DNA: TGTGCCAGCAATCTACAGGGGGAGGGCACTGAAGCTTTCTTT. This codes for CASNLQGEGTEAFF.

The V and J genes are TRBV6-5 and TRBJ2-5; TRBD2 matches 8 bases. The CDR3 has 13 residues. CDR1 and CDR2 (germline): MNHEY, SVGAGI. The ends lost 7 bases at V and 3 bases at J; junction bases unmatched: 4. The CDR3 DNA reads TGTGCCAGCAAGAGGGGACTAGAAGAGACCCAGTACTTC. It translates to CASKRGLEETQYF.

This chain links TRBV9 with TRBJ1-1, with 8 positions matching TRBD1. Losses at the gene ends were 2 bases for V and 5 bases for J; bases not matched to a gene: 11. From germline, CDR1 is SGDLS and CDR2 YYNGEE. The CDR3 is 16 residues long. CDR3 nucleotides: TGTGCCAGCAGCGTCCTGCAGGGGGCTCCGTATACTGAAGCTTTCTTT. Translation gives CASSVLQGAPYTEAFF.

V gene TRBV9 combines with J gene TRBJ2-1; maybe TRBD2 (6 bases). Deletions cut 4 bases from V and 3 bases from J, with 14 bases between. This CDR3 contains 15 residues. In germline, CDR1 is SGDLS, CDR2 YYNGEE. CDR3 nucleotide sequence: TGTGCCAGCAGCTCCATCGGGAGTCGCTACAATGAGCAGTTCTTC. Its translation: CASSSIGSRYNEQFF.

The chain carries TRBV7-3 and TRBJ1-6; no definite D call. CDR3 size: 14 residues. V shed 3 bases and J shed 7 bases, with 10 bases lying between them. Germline values: CDR1 SGHTA, CDR2 FQGTGA. Here the CDR3 reads CASSFGQFNSPLHF. CDR3 in DNA: TGTGCCAGCAGCTTTGGCCAATTCAATTCACCCCTCCACTTT. Full variable domain (outside the CDR3, taken from reference TRBV7-3 and TRBJ1-6): GAGVSQTPSNKVTEKGKYVELRCDPISGHTALYWYRQSLGQGPEFLIYFQGTGAADDSGLPNDRFFAVRPEGSVSTLKIQRTERGDSAVYLCASSFGQFNSPLHFGNGTRLTVT.

This sequence joins TRBV19 and TRBJ2-3; TRBD2 aligns across 8 bases. The junction had 6 bases not matched to a gene; V was cut back by 3 bases and J by 4 bases. Germline loops: CDR1 LNHDA, CDR2 SQIVND (reference sequence). The CDR3 loop spans 15 amino acids. Written as DNA, the CDR3 is TGTGCCAGTAGTATGGGCAGCGGGAGCTCAGATACGCAGTATTTT. Translating gives CASSMGSGSSDTQYF.

V gene TRBV10-1 combines with J gene TRBJ2-3; TRBD2 aligns across 12 bases. With V trimmed by 3 bases and J by 6 bases, 7 bases remained unmatched. The CDR3 spans 16 residues. Germline CDR1 reads WNHNN; CDR2 reads SYGVQD (reference sequence). CDR3 coding DNA: TGCGCCAGCAGTGACCCTACTAGCGGGGGGCGCGATACGCAGTATTTT. It specifies CASSDPTSGGRDTQYF.

In its sample, this clone ranks as medium-sized. The chain couples TRBV1 to TRBJ2-7; TRBD2 reflects the table's D call only, with no check against the DNA. TRBV1 is a pseudogene. CDR3 length: 15 residues. CDR3 in DNA: TGCACCAGCAGCCAAGGTTTGGAGCCCTCCTACGAGCAGTACTTC. This encodes CTSSQGLEPSYEQYF.

The rearrangement links TRBV6-5 to TRBJ1-4; TRBD1 is a possible D gene (6 bases). This CDR3 has 15 residues. V dropped 1 base and J dropped 8 bases, with 14 bases sitting between them. CDR1 is MNHEY and CDR2 is SVGAGI in the germline V gene. CDR3 DNA: TGTGCCAGCAGTTACTTACAGGGCCTCGAGGAAAAACTGTTTTTT. Protein: CASSYLQGLEEKLFF.

V and J are TRBV3-1 (or the pseudogene TRBV3-2) and TRBJ2-2; 15 bases fit TRBD2. Germline assignment: CDR1 LGHDT and CDR2 YNNKEL (reference sequence). The J segment lost 11 bases and the V segment lost 0 bases, leaving 4 bases of the junction unmatched. This CDR3 has 16 amino acids. CDR3 coding DNA: TGTGCCAGCAGCCAAGATCTGGGACTAGCGGGGGGTGAGCTGTTTTTT. This gives the protein CASSQDLGLAGGELFF.

The genes are TRBV7-9 and TRBJ1-1; no clear D. The CDR3 is made up of 12 amino acids. CDR1 is SEHNR and CDR2 is FQNEAQ in the germline V gene (reference sequence). Trimming shortened V by 4 bases and J by 11 bases, and 14 bases separated the two germline ends. CDR3 residues: CASSSHQVGAFF. The CDR3 DNA reads as TGTGCCAGCAGCTCCCATCAGGTTGGCGCTTTCTTT. The variable domain in full, completed from reference TRBV7-9 and TRBJ1-1, reads DTGVSQNPRHKITKRGQNVTFRCDPISEHNRLYWYRQTLGQGPEFLTYFQNEAQLEKSRLLSDRFSAERPKGSFSTLEIQRTEQGDSAMYLCASSSHQVGAFFGQGTRLTVV.

This clone was seen a few times. This chain links TRBV5-1 with TRBJ1-1; the D gene is possibly TRBD1 (6 bases). Germline loops: CDR1 SGHRS, CDR2 YFSETQ. V lost 0 bases, J lost 6 bases, and 9 bases lay in between. This CDR3 spans 13 amino acids. CDR3 amino acids: CASSLGGQSEAFF. CDR3 sequence (DNA): TGCGCCAGCAGCTTGGGGGGGCAATCTGAAGCTTTCTTT.